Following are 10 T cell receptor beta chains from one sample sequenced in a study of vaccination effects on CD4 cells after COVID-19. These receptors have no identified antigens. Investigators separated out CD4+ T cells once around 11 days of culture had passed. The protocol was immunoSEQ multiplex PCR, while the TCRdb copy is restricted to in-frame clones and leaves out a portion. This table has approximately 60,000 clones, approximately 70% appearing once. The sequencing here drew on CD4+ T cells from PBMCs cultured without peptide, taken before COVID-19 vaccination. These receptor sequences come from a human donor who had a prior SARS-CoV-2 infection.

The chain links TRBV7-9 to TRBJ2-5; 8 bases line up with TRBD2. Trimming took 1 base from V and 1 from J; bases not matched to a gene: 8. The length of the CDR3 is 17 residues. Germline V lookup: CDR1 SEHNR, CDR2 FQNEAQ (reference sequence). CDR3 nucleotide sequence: TGTGCCAGCAGCTTAGTCCGTTTGCTAGCGGGCCAAGAGACCCAGTACTTC. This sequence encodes CASSLVRLLAGQETQYF.

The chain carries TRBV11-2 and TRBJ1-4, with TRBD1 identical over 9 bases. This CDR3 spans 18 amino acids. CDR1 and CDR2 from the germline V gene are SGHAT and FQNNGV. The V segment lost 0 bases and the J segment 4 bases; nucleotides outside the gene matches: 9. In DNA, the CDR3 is TGTGCCAGCAGCTTAGACTACCGTTACAGGGGGCATAATGAAAAACTGTTTTTT. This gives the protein CASSLDYRYRGHNEKLFF. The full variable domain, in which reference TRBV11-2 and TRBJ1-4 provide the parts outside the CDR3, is EAGVAQSPRYKIIEKRQSVAFWCNPISGHATLYWYQQILGQGPKLLIQFQNNGVVDDSQLPKDRFSAERLKGVDSTLKIQPAKLEDSAVYLCASSLDYRYRGHNEKLFFGSGTQLSVL.

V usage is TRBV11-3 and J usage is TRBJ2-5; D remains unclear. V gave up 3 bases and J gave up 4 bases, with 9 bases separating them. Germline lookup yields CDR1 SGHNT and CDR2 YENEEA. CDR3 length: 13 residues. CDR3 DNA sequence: TGTGCCAGCAGCTTGTTGGCGGTAGAGACCCAGTACTTC. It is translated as CASSLLAVETQYF.

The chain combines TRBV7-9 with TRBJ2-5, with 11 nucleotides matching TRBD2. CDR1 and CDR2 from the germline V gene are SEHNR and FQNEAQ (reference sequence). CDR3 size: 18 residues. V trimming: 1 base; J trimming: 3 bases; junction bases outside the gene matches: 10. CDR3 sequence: CASSLVTLAGVWEETQYF. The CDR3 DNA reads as TGTGCCAGCAGCTTAGTTACACTAGCGGGAGTTTGGGAAGAGACCCAGTACTTC.

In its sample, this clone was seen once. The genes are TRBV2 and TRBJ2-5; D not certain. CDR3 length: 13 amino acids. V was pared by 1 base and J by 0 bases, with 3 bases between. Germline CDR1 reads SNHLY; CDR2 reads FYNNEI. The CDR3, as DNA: TGTGCCAGCAGTGAAGATTACCAAGAGACCCAGTACTTC. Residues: CASSEDYQETQYF.

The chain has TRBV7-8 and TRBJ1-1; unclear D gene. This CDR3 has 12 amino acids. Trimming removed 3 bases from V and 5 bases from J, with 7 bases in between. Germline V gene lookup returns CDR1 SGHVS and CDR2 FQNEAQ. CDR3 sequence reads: CASSFKSTEAFF. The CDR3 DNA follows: TGTGCCAGCAGCTTCAAGAGTACTGAAGCTTTCTTT.

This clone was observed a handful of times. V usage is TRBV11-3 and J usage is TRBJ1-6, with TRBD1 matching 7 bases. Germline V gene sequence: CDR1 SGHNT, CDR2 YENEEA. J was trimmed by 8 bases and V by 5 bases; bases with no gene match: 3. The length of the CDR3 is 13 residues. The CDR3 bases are TGTGCCAGCAGCCAGGGGGGTGATTCACCCCTCCACTTT. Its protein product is CASSQGGDSPLHF.

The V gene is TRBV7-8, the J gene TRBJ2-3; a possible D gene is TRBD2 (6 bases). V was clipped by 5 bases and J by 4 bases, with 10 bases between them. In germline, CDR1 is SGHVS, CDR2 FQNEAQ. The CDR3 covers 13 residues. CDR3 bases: TGTGCCAGCAGCCGACTAGTTGCAGATACGCAGTATTTT. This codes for CASSRLVADTQYF.

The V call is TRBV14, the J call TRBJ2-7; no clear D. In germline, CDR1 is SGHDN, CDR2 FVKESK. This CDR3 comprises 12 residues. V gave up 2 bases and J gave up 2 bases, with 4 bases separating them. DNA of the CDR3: TGTGCCAGCAGCCAACTCACCTACGAGCAGTACTTC. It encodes CASSQLTYEQYF.

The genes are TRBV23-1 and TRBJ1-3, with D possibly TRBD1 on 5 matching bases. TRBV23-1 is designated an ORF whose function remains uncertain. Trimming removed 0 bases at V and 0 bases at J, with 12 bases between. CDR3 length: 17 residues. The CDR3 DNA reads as TGCGCCAGCAGTCAATCGCAGGGAAGGAGCTCTGGAAACACCATATATTTT. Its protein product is CASSQSQGRSSGNTIYF.